The T cell receptor beta chain under discussion was sequenced for a study of blood T cell repertoires in COVID-19. For the study at large: PBMCs, B-cell-depleted T cells, or T cells were the source of the cDNA or gDNA that made up the material.

Authors' data handling: Amplification of reference gene primers provided the estimated nucleated cell counts. Assay: immunoSEQ multiplex PCR; the TCRdb copy retains only in-frame clones and omits some. Clone size and the V and J calls come from that table; the DNA yielded D and trimming. The profile shows around 100,000 clones, roughly 90% of them singletons. The CDR3 is 15 residues long. J was trimmed by 2 bases and V by 5 bases; bases with no gene match: 9. Germline CDR1 reads MNHEY; CDR2 reads SMNVEV (reference sequence). This chain links TRBV27 with TRBJ2-7; 7 bases are a match to TRBD2. The TCR was taken from a woman aged 55-75 years with acute or convalescent COVID-19. Source material: peripheral blood. Written as DNA, the CDR3 is TGTGCCAGCAGTCCCAGGGCGGGAGAGACCTACGAGCAGTACTTC. As protein: CASSPRAGETYEQYF.